This TCR beta chain originates from a study of control samples from healthy donors and cancer patients. This CDR3 spans 12 amino acids. Trimming removed 2 bases at V and 5 bases at J, with 5 bases between. Germline V gives CDR1 MNHNS, CDR2 SASEGT. This table comes from immunoSEQ multiplex PCR, and its TCRdb copy is limited to in-frame clones, with some not included. Among around 140,000 clones, roughly 92% were seen once, and the ten largest hold around 14%. Sequencing was carried out using blood. This TCR came from a middle-aged man in good health. This chain connects TRBV6-1 to TRBJ2-3; D is ambiguous. CDR3 region: CASSERRDTQYF. The CDR3 nucleotides read TGTGCCAGCAGTGAACGTAGAGATACGCAGTATTTT.